This TCR beta chain was documented in a study of STAT5B mutations in CD4+ large granular lymphocyte leukemia (dated by TCRdb to 2021 to 2024). About the study as a whole: Among healthy controls, the CDR3 'QG' motif was associated with a particular HLA allele. The study compared the TCRbeta repertoires of patients with CD4+ T-cell large granular lymphocyte leukemia against the TCRbeta repertoires of healthy blood donors. Flow cytometry on FACSCanto II or FACSVerse showed that the purified fractions were more than 95% pure among lymphocytes.

CDR1 and CDR2 are read off the germline V gene as SGHNT and YENEEA. The CDR3 sequence holds 13 residues, the cysteine and phenylalanine included. CDR3 DNA only is kept here, 39 bases in frame from base 1. V loses 2 bases at its end and J loses 10 bases; junction bases beyond the gene matches: 7. The healthy control group was made up of around 38 blood donors, and the Finnish Red Cross blood service supplied their buffy coats. All TCR-sequenced material derived from peripheral blood: patient blood samples and healthy donor buffy coats. Ficoll-Hypaque gradient centrifugation was used to isolate peripheral blood mononuclear cells. For the healthy controls, CD4+ cells were obtained from buffy coats by magnetic purification. The Gentra Puregene Cell and Tissue kit was used to extract genomic DNA, and a Qubit 2.0 fluorometer was used to measure the amount of genomic DNA. The immunoSEQ assay at survey resolution was applied to genomic DNA for sequencing of TCRbeta rearrangements. On the authors' methods: In the TCR sequencing data, the lowest productive clonotype frequency that could be detected was 2.59 x 10-5. Analyses included only productive TCRbeta rearrangements, meaning complete and in-frame sequences. Sample clonality was computed as Simpson clonality in the immunoSEQ Analyzer version 3.0. Clones were categorized by frequency as very rare, small, medium, large (1-20%) or hyperexpanded (>20%). Generation probabilities were estimated with OLGA 1.2.3, V-gene circos plots were made with VDJtools, specificities were searched in VDJdb, and CDR3 motifs were identified with GLIPH. Imported from immuneACCESS, the table was reduced by TCRdb to in-frame sequences with V and J called. These copies leave out some clones; in studies compared against another copy, an unresolved V gene accounts for under half, and the cause of the remainder is not known. V and J calls and clone size are copied from that table; D and trimming were computed from the DNA. Counted in this sample were over 30,000 clones; about 85% of them appeared once. Less than 4% of the sample is held by the ten biggest clonotypes.

What the work shows at the level of the full study, not this receptor alone: Compared with healthy CD4+ repertoires, CD4-sorted patient repertoires appeared more clonal, and this difference remained even after the putative leukemic clones were removed. TRBV06-family usage was enriched among the top patient clones (8/27) compared with healthy controls (2/35). The data were not HLA-matched, and the relatively small sample size could explain the higher clonality seen in CD4+ compared with CD8+ T-LGLL. Each patient's main leukemic clonotypes were private, but around 25% of these clonotypes showed up at low frequency in the non-leukemic repertoires of other patients.

This clone has only one observation. This clone's antigen is unknown. It has no much larger one-base neighbor in the sample; base qualities were not kept. This receptor was obtained from a human donor in good health. The rearranged segments are TRBV11-3 and TRBJ2-7; 8 bases in the middle match TRBD2. Sequenced sample: CD4+ T cells from blood buffy coats. Here is the DNA: TGTGCCAGCAGCTTATCCGGGAGGGCCCCTCAGTACTTC. Translation gives CASSLSGRAPQYF.